This paragraph covers one T cell receptor beta chain sequence. The sample belongs to a study of blood T cell repertoires in COVID-19. Study-wide background: Italy, Spain and the United States were the sources of the convalescent and acute COVID-19 samples. The analysed material was cDNA or gDNA that came from T cells, B-cell-depleted T cells, or PBMCs.

Original processing notes: From reference gene primer amplification, estimates of nucleated cell counts were derived. The method was immunoSEQ multiplex PCR; TCRdb's version includes in-frame clones alone and lacks a portion of them. V and J calls and clone size are as listed in that table; D and trimming were resolved from the DNA. The table shows about 240,000 clones, with around 89% occurring only once. Germline V CDR1 and CDR2: MNHEY, SVGAGI. The ends were cut back, 4 bases at V and 2 bases at J, with 15 bases in the middle. The CDR3 contains 16 residues. Sample: peripheral blood. This chain links TRBV6-5 with TRBJ2-4; TRBD2 is a possible D gene (6 bases). This sequence was found in a woman aged 40 to 55 who had recovered from COVID-19. Here the CDR3 reads CASSSGPGRTKNIQYF. DNA for the CDR3: TGTGCCAGCAGTTCGGGGCCAGGGAGGACCAAAAACATTCAGTACTTC.